A single sample is the source of the 8 T cell receptor beta chains below, sequenced in a study of blood T cell repertoires in COVID-19. Only in-frame clones appear in the TCRdb table, and some are missing; sequencing was by immunoSEQ multiplex PCR. This table has roughly 300,000 clones, around 84% appearing once. The sample comprised PBMCs or T cells enriched from blood (not recorded which). The source is a woman younger than 30 who had recovered from COVID-19.

This chain links TRBV5-4 with TRBJ2-1; 8 bases align to TRBD1. The CDR3 runs 15 residues. The V gene's germline CDR1 is SGHNT and CDR2 YYREEE (reference sequence). V lost 4 bases and J lost 3; bases outside the gene matches: 6. DNA for the CDR3: TGTGCCAGCAGCCAGGGGACAGGAGACTACAATGAGCAGTTCTTC. This translates into CASSQGTGDYNEQFF.

CDR3: CASSLEVGSGETQYF. The CDR3 DNA is TGCGCCAGCAGCTTGGAAGTGGGTAGCGGCGAGACCCAGTACTTC. The chain combines TRBV5-1 with TRBJ2-5; TRBD2 is a possible D gene (6 bases). The CDR3 is 15 amino acids. Per germline, CDR1 SGHRS and CDR2 YFSETQ. The ends were cut back, 0 bases at V and 5 bases at J, with 14 bases in the middle.

This clone was counted between two and nine times. V and J are TRBV24-1 and TRBJ2-2, with 7 bases lining up with TRBD2. The CDR3 extends over 14 amino acids. In germline, CDR1 is KGHDR, CDR2 SFDVKD. Germline trimming cut 4 bases from V and 5 bases from J; bases unmatched to any gene: 3. CDR3 coding DNA: TGTGCCACCAGTGAGGGAGGGAGGACCGGGGAGCTGTTTTTT. This sequence encodes CATSEGGRTGELFF.

The CDR3 sequence is CASSPHGREQFF. CDR3 sequence (DNA): TGTGCCAGCAGCCCCCATGGGCGTGAGCAGTTCTTC. This chain uses TRBV7-3 with TRBJ2-1; D remains unclear. The ends were cut back, 5 bases at V and 9 bases at J, with 11 bases in the middle. CDR3 length equals 12 residues. Germline CDR1 SGHTA, CDR2 FQGTGA.

As to this clone: The identical CDR3 is also encoded by other nucleotide sequences in the sample. This chain uses TRBV9 with TRBJ2-1; 8 bases align to TRBD2. The CDR3 loop spans 15 amino acids. Per the germline V gene, CDR1 is SGDLS and CDR2 is YYNGEE. V trimming: 0 bases; J trimming: 3 bases; junction bases outside the gene matches: 2. CDR3 coding DNA: TGTGCCAGCAGCGTAGGTACTAGCGGCTACAATGAGCAGTTCTTC. It specifies CASSVGTSGYNEQFF.

V gene TRBV28 combines with J gene TRBJ2-1; tentative D call: TRBD2 (6 bases). Germline V lookup: CDR1 MDHEN, CDR2 SYDVKM. V lost 5 bases and J 3 bases, leaving 17 bases between the germline ends. CDR3 length equals 16 residues. CDR3 residues: CASSLPLGRGYNEQFF. The CDR3 nucleotides read TGTGCCAGCAGTCTACCTCTGGGGCGGGGCTACAATGAGCAGTTCTTC.

Only one count was recorded for this clone. V usage is TRBV6-5 and J usage is TRBJ2-7, with D possibly being TRBD2 (6 bases). Germline V gene lookup returns CDR1 MNHEY and CDR2 SVGAGI. Trimming shortened V by 2 bases and J by 5 bases, and 19 bases separated the two germline ends. The CDR3 totals 16 residues. CDR3 sequence (DNA): TGTGCCAGCAGTTACAACGCAGCGGGCGGAGGGGACGAGCAGTACTTC. It specifies CASSYNAAGGGDEQYF.

This CDR3 is CASSTDPDRGREDEQYF. The CDR3 nucleotides are TGTGCCAGCAGTACAGACCCGGACAGGGGGCGCGAGGACGAGCAGTACTTC. The V gene is TRBV2, the J gene TRBJ2-7, with 11 bases fitting TRBD1. The CDR3 contains 17 residues. Germline V gene data show CDR1 as SNHLY and CDR2 as FYNNEI. J gave up 5 bases and V 5 bases, and 14 bases lay outside the gene matches.